This record concerns one T cell receptor (beta chain) sequence. This record comes from a study of blood T cell repertoires in COVID-19. Study summary: Spain, Italy and the United States supplied samples that represented acute and convalescent COVID-19. PBMCs, B-cell-depleted T cells, or T cells provided the cDNA or gDNA that made up the material.

Per the study methods: Amplified reference gene primers provided the basis for estimating nucleated cell counts. Measured with immunoSEQ multiplex PCR; TCRdb has only the in-frame clones, and not every one. That table gives V, J and clone size, and the DNA gave D and trimming. The sample holds under 200,000 clones, around four fifths seen once. The CDR3 runs 14 residues. Germline CDR1 and CDR2: SGHAT and FQNNGV. The V end was cut by 3 bases, the J end by 1 base, with 4 bases between. Specimen: peripheral blood. The sequence was collected from a man aged 65 to 85 with acute or convalescent COVID-19. The chain carries TRBV11-2 and TRBJ2-6; D is undetermined. Here the CDR3 reads CASSFSSGANVLTF. The CDR3 DNA is TGTGCCAGCAGCTTCTCGTCTGGGGCCAACGTCCTGACTTTC.